This paragraph reports one T cell receptor (beta chain). Enrolled through a virtual design, the participants were between roughly 18 and 95 years of age and came from roughly 22 US areas. Recovery among Cohort 3 donors was established by two negative PCRs, clearance, or symptom resolution. The source of the sample is a study of blood T cell repertoires in COVID-19. Whole-study context: Samples of COVID-19 (acute and convalescent) were obtained from the United States, Italy and Spain.

Per the original data handling: Amplification of reference gene primers provided the estimated nucleated cell counts. The table came from immunoSEQ multiplex PCR; TCRdb's copy has only in-frame clones and leaves some out. Clone size and the V and J calls come from that table; the DNA yielded D and trimming. Counted here are roughly 170,000 clones, about four fifths occurring once; the ten biggest clones make up over 9.5%. V gave up 4 bases and J gave up 4 bases; unmatched junction bases: 11. This CDR3 region has 17 residues. Germline V lookup: CDR1 SGHRS, CDR2 YFSETQ. Input material: PBMCs or T cells enriched from blood (not recorded which). This chain links TRBV5-1 with TRBJ1-4, with 9 bases lining up with TRBD1. The clonotype comes from a man over 45 who had recovered from COVID-19. DNA of the CDR3: TGCGCCAGCAGCCTAAAAACCGGGACAGGGCGTAATGAAAAACTGTTTTTT. Translation gives CASSLKTGTGRNEKLFF.